This entry lists 4 T cell receptor beta chains sequenced from one sample in a study of beta chain features in type 1 diabetes. Findings and limits, study-wide: A moderate, significant TCRB CDR3 shortening appeared in type 1 diabetes across four CD4+ subsets.

Expressed TCRB transcripts were sequenced because the entire RNA isolate underwent reverse transcription. The method was immunoSEQ multiplex PCR; TCRdb's version includes in-frame clones alone and lacks a portion of them. The data contain a few hundred thousand clones, approximately 12% of them singletons. Their cognate antigens are unknown. Sequencing was carried out using naive CD4+ T cells from blood. These receptor sequences come from a woman younger than 35 with type 1 diabetes.

This chain links TRBV6-6 with TRBJ1-6; 7 bases match TRBD1. Germline V CDR1 and CDR2: MNHNY, SVGAGI (reference sequence). Trimming took 5 bases from V and 7 from J; bases not matched to a gene: 8. CDR3 length equals 15 residues. CDR3 loop: CASSVSRGENSPLHF. The CDR3 DNA is TGTGCCAGCAGTGTCTCCAGGGGGGAGAATTCACCCCTCCACTTT.

The chain couples TRBV29-1 to TRBJ2-1; D may be TRBD1 (7 bases). The V end lost 6 bases, the J end lost 4 bases, and 16 bases lay between the germline ends. The CDR3 contains 14 residues. Germline loops: CDR1 SQVTM, CDR2 ANQGSEA. CDR3: CSVEGQPIYNEQFF. CDR3 in DNA: TGCAGCGTGGAGGGACAGCCGATTTACAATGAGCAGTTCTTC.

V usage is TRBV4-3 and J usage is TRBJ2-1, with D perhaps TRBD2 (6 bases). Germline V gene sequence: CDR1 LGHNA, CDR2 YSLEER. The germline V and J ends were trimmed by 0 bases and 0 bases, with 15 bases remaining between them. The length of the CDR3 is 18 residues. CDR3 coding DNA: TGCGCCAGCAGCCAAGATATATCCGGAGGGAGCTCCTACAATGAGCAGTTCTTC. It translates to CASSQDISGGSSYNEQFF.

About this clone itself: One end of the junction does not line up with germline, which may come from a read error. The chain carries TRBV7-7 and TRBJ2-1; TRBD2 might be the D (6 bases). The CDR3 totals 16 residues. The germline gives CDR1 SSHAT, CDR2 FNYEAQ (reference sequence). CDR3 loop: CASSRNYAGLHNEQFF. For the CDR3, the DNA is TGTGCTAGCAGCCGGAACTACGCGGGACTCCACAATGAGCAGTTCTTC.